This T cell receptor (beta chain) is drawn from a study of OX40 agonist ivuxolimab in advanced cancers. Germline V gene sequence: CDR1 SGHDT, CDR2 YYEEEE. This CDR3 is built from 15 residues. Deletions cut 4 bases from V and 6 bases from J, with 19 bases between. Assay: immunoSEQ multiplex PCR; the TCRdb copy retains only in-frame clones and omits some. The sample has over 60,000 clones; around 94% are singletons. Study-level points and caveats: The authors also found low normalized T-cell clonal expansion in some nonresponders.

Comment on this clone: Its antigen remains unidentified.

The rearrangement joins TRBV5-6 to TRBJ1-1, with D possibly matching TRBD1 (5 bases). The sample consisted of CD4+ or CD8+ T cells sorted from blood, taken in a trial of the OX40 agonist ivuxolimab. The receptor was isolated from an adult with an advanced solid tumor such as melanoma, head and neck, liver or kidney cancer. The CDR3 DNA reads TGTGCCAGCAGCCCCGGGGGGTACGGTGGATCTGAAGCTTTCTTT. Translating it yields CASSPGGYGGSEAFF.